A single sample is the source of the 24 T cell receptor beta chains below, sequenced in a study of blood T cells in healthy people across ages. A second PCR, run for 7 to 11 cycles, used a sample-barcoded 5' primer plus a J-beta primer mix. MiXCR, run by TCRdb on the 5' RACE reads, gives a single entry per CDR3 protein. The sample yields fewer than 2,000,000 distinct CDR3 sequences, 35% to 50% seen once. The sequencing input was blood. The receptors here all came from a human donor in good health.

The chain employs TRBV6-5 and TRBJ1-1, with 7 bases that match TRBD1. CDR1 and CDR2 from the germline V gene are MNHEY and SVGAGI. V shed 0 bases and J 10 bases; nucleotides not matched to a gene: 8. This CDR3 comprises 14 residues. This CDR3 reads CASSYSTRGQGAFF. CDR3 DNA sequence: TGTGCCAGCAGTTACTCGACAAGGGGGCAAGGAGCTTTCTTT.

The chain employs TRBV20-1 and TRBJ2-6; D uncertain. This CDR3 is 14 amino acids long. V lost 3 bases to trimming and J lost 1 base, with 7 bases between them. Germline V gene lookup returns CDR1 DFQATT and CDR2 SNEGSKA (reference sequence). In DNA, the CDR3 is TGCAGTGCTAGGGTTAGGTCTGGGGCCAACGTCCTGACTTTC. It specifies CSARVRSGANVLTF.

The chain carries TRBV20-1 and TRBJ1-2, with 7 positions matching TRBD1. In germline, CDR1 is DFQATT, CDR2 SNEGSKA (reference sequence). The junction had 15 bases not matched to a gene; V was cut back by 5 bases and J by 6 bases. The CDR3 spans 15 residues. Here the CDR3 reads CSALSTGTANDGYTF. The DNA for the CDR3 is TGCAGTGCTCTCTCCACCGGGACAGCGAACGATGGCTACACCTTC.

The chain employs TRBV4-3 and TRBJ1-1; TRBD1 is a possible D gene (5 bases). Germline CDR1 is LGHNA and CDR2 is YSLEER. Trimming stripped 1 base from V and 1 base from J, with 16 bases between. This CDR3 is built from 17 residues. The CDR3 nucleotides read TGCGCCAGCAGCCAAGGTCCCGAGGGGCGGGGGAACACTGAAGCTTTCTTT. This encodes CASSQGPEGRGNTEAFF.

The CDR3 spells CASSRGAPGTNQPQHF. The CDR3 DNA reads TGTGCCAGCAGTCGGGGCGCCCCCGGGACAAATCAGCCCCAGCATTTT. V is TRBV12-3 or TRBV12-4 and J is TRBJ1-5, with D maybe TRBD1 (6 bases). Trimming pared 5 bases from V and 4 bases from J, leaving 18 bases between. The CDR3 loop spans 16 amino acids.

A word on this clonotype: Germline and junction disagree at one end, which may indicate a read error. This chain joins TRBV12-3 or TRBV12-4 and TRBJ2-7, with D hard to call. CDR3 length: 12 residues. This chain's CDR3 is CTSSLVTYEQYF. For the CDR3, the DNA is TGTACCAGCAGTTTGGTCACCTACGAGCAGTACTTC.

The V gene is TRBV12-3 or TRBV12-4, the J gene TRBJ2-1, with D unclear. The CDR3 has 16 amino acids. Trimming removed 7 bases from V and 5 bases from J, with 21 bases in between. In DNA form, the CDR3 reads TGTGCCAGCAACTCGGGCTCTAATACCTTCGACAATGAGCAGTTCTTC. Translated: CASNSGSNTFDNEQFF.

This chain joins TRBV4-3 and TRBJ2-4, with D perhaps TRBD2 (5 bases). Germline CDR1 LGHNA, CDR2 YSLEER. The CDR3 spans 14 residues. Trimming shortened V by 5 bases and J by 4 bases, and 12 bases separated the two germline ends. The CDR3 loop reads CASSFTGNKNIQYF. CDR3 sequence (DNA): TGCGCCAGCAGCTTTACCGGGAATAAAAACATTCAGTACTTC.

This clonotype came up a few times. This chain links TRBV5-1 with TRBJ2-5; tentative D call: TRBD1 (5 bases). Trimming stripped 4 bases from V and 3 bases from J, with 13 bases between. The germline V gene has CDR1 SGHRS and CDR2 YFSETQ. This CDR3 has 14 residues. The CDR3 is CASSPTDSKETQYF. The CDR3 nucleotides read TGCGCCAGCAGCCCGACAGATTCAAAAGAGACCCAGTACTTC.

J is TRBJ1-1 and V is TRBV24-1, with D possibly being TRBD1 (5 bases). This CDR3 is 14 amino acids long. Germline V gene lookup returns CDR1 KGHDR and CDR2 SFDVKD. The V end was cut by 4 bases, the J end by 0 bases, with 8 bases between. CDR3 DNA: TGTGCCACCAGTGAGGGGACGTTGAACACTGAAGCTTTCTTT. It is translated as CATSEGTLNTEAFF.

The chain employs TRBV7-2 and TRBJ2-5, with 7 bases that match TRBD2. The germline V gene encodes CDR1 SGHTA and CDR2 FQGNSA. The junction had 7 bases not matched to a gene; V was cut back by 6 bases and J by 3 bases. The CDR3 sequence is 14 residues long. The CDR3 DNA follows: TGTGCCAGCAGATCCCCCGGGGGGAAAGAGACCCAGTACTTC. This gives the protein CASRSPGGKETQYF.

This clonotype was found a few times. V is TRBV7-9 and J is TRBJ1-6; a possible D gene is TRBD1 (5 bases). The V gene's germline CDR1 is SEHNR and CDR2 FQNEAQ (reference sequence). Trimming shortened V by 4 bases and J by 10 bases, and 20 bases separated the two germline ends. This CDR3 has 16 amino acids. DNA of the CDR3: TGTGCCAGCAGCTCCCATGGGCAGGGCTTTAGGTCACCCCTCCACTTT. Residues: CASSSHGQGFRSPLHF.

The V call is TRBV9, the J call TRBJ2-1, with D possibly being TRBD2 (6 bases). The V gene lost 3 bases and the J gene lost 9 bases, with 16 bases spanning the gap. Germline assignment: CDR1 SGDLS and CDR2 YYNGEE. This CDR3 is built from 14 residues. The CDR3 loop reads CASSAWGEASEQFF. The CDR3 DNA is TGTGCCAGCAGCGCATGGGGGGAGGCCAGTGAGCAGTTCTTC. Using reference TRBV9 and TRBJ2-1 for the parts outside the CDR3, the full variable domain is DSGVTQTPKHLITATGQRVTLRCSPRSGDLSVYWYQQSLDQGLQFLIQYYNGEERAKGNILERFSAQQFPDLHSELNLSSLELGDSALYFCASSAWGEASEQFFGPGTRLTVL.

This clonotype was seen a few times. V and J are TRBV20-1 and TRBJ2-1; D might be TRBD2 (6 bases). This CDR3 is 15 amino acids long. Germline loops: CDR1 DFQATT, CDR2 SNEGSKA (reference sequence). With 3 bases removed from V and 5 bases from J, the gap between germline ends came to 17 bases. CDR3 in DNA: TGCAGTGCTAGGACTTGGTCCGGCGGGGACAATGAGCAGTTCTTC. Its protein is CSARTWSGGDNEQFF.

The table lists this clonotype with a few counts. The V and J genes are TRBV15 and TRBJ1-6, with D perhaps TRBD1 (5 bases). The CDR3 is 15 residues long. V shed 5 bases and J shed 9 bases, with 17 bases lying between them. CDR1 is LNHNV and CDR2 is YYDKDF in the germline V gene (reference sequence). The DNA for the CDR3 is TGTGCCACCAGCCCAGACGGGGGTCGCATTTCACCCCTCCACTTT. Its protein is CATSPDGGRISPLHF.

V and J are TRBV28 and TRBJ2-3; D unresolved. This CDR3 is built from 15 residues. Germline CDR1 is MDHEN and CDR2 is SYDVKM. V lost 6 bases to trimming and J lost 4 bases, with 17 bases between them. The CDR3 DNA sequence: TGTGCCAGCAGAGCCAACTTTGCGCGAGCAGATACGCAGTATTTT. This sequence encodes CASRANFARADTQYF. Full variable domain (missing parts from reference TRBV28 and TRBJ2-3): DVKVTQSSRYLVKRTGEKVFLECVQDMDHENMFWYRQDPGLGLRLIYFSYDVKMKEKGDIPEGYSVSREKKERFSLILESASTNQTSMYLCASRANFARADTQYFGPGTRLTVL.

CDR3 nucleotide sequence: TGTGCCAGCAGTGAGGTGGGACAGGGAGGAGAGACCCAGTACTTC. Its translation: CASSEVGQGGETQYF. This sequence joins TRBV2 and TRBJ2-5; TRBD1 aligns across 9 bases. V was clipped by 3 bases and J by 4 bases; unmatched bases: 6. This CDR3 region has 15 residues. Germline V lookup: CDR1 SNHLY, CDR2 FYNNEI.

This clonotype showed up just a few times. The J gene is TRBJ2-3, the V gene TRBV7-2; 14 nucleotides match TRBD2. This CDR3 is 16 amino acids long. Germline V lookup: CDR1 SGHTA, CDR2 FQGNSA. The J segment lost 11 bases and the V segment lost 5 bases, leaving 12 bases of the junction unmatched. The CDR3 protein is CASSVEPGLAGGLQYF. The CDR3 nucleotides read TGTGCCAGCAGCGTAGAACCCGGACTAGCGGGGGGACTGCAGTATTTT.

The chain employs TRBV7-2 and TRBJ1-4, with D uncertain. V shed 1 base and J shed 11 bases, with 11 bases lying between them. The CDR3 extends over 13 amino acids. Germline V lookup: CDR1 SGHTA, CDR2 FQGNSA. CDR3 DNA: TGTGCCAGCAGCTTAGGGACGGAAGGGAAACTGTTTTTT. It codes for CASSLGTEGKLFF. Variable domain in full (rest from reference TRBV7-2 and TRBJ1-4): GAGVSQSPSNKVTEKGKDVELRCDPISGHTALYWYRQSLGQGLEFLIYFQGNSAPDKSGLPSDRFSAERTGGSVSTLTIQRTQQEDSAVYLCASSLGTEGKLFFGSGTQLSVL.

On this clonotype: A much larger clone lies a single base off, so this may be a read error. J is TRBJ2-3 and V is TRBV6-2 or TRBV6-3, with 7 bases identical to TRBD1. Germline CDR1 and CDR2: MNHEY and SVGEGT. CDR3 length: 14 amino acids. The CDR3 loop reads CASSHDRDTDTRYF. The CDR3 DNA follows: TGTGCCAGCAGCCACGACAGGGACACAGATACGCGGTATTTT.

This clonotype was picked up a small number of times. V and J are TRBV7-2 and TRBJ2-1, with 8 bases identical to TRBD2. Germline V lookup: CDR1 SGHTA, CDR2 FQGNSA. The CDR3 extends over 20 amino acids. V lost 1 base and J lost 4; bases outside the gene matches: 18. The CDR3 DNA reads TGTGCCAGCAGCTTAGGACCCCTTAGAAGCGGGGGCCGCTCTTACAATGAGCAGTTCTTC. Amino acids: CASSLGPLRSGGRSYNEQFF.

The chain combines TRBV7-9 with TRBJ1-1, with D hard to call. This CDR3 has 14 residues. Trimming removed 5 bases from V and 3 bases from J, with 13 bases in between. Germline CDR1 reads SEHNR; CDR2 reads FQNEAQ (reference sequence). DNA of the CDR3: TGTGCCAGCAGCCCTGACGGACTGTACACTGAAGCTTTCTTT. It translates to CASSPDGLYTEAFF.

The J gene is TRBJ2-1, the V gene TRBV3-1, with 12 bases aligning to TRBD2. Germline CDR1 reads LGHDT; CDR2 reads YNNKEL (reference sequence). With 4 bases clipped from V and 2 bases from J, the junction kept 12 bases outside the gene matches. CDR3 length: 19 amino acids. The CDR3 is CASSLRTSGTPGTYNEQFF. DNA of the CDR3: TGTGCCAGCAGCCTTCGGACTAGCGGGACCCCCGGGACCTACAATGAGCAGTTCTTC.

CDR3 nucleotides: TGTGCCAGCAGCAAAGGGGTTAGCACAGATACGCAGTATTTT. Amino acids: CASSKGVSTDTQYF. The chain is built from TRBV11-2 and TRBJ2-3, with TRBD1 as a possible D gene (5 bases). The CDR3 is made up of 14 amino acids. CDR1 and CDR2 (germline): SGHAT, FQNNGV. Trimming took 5 bases from V and 0 from J, leaving 9 bases between them.